This T cell receptor beta chain was profiled in a study of blood T cell repertoires in COVID-19. Study in general: Acute and convalescent COVID-19 specimens originated in the United States, Italy and Spain. Sources were T cells, B-cell-depleted T cells, or PBMCs; the material itself was cDNA or gDNA.

Libraries were prepared by immunoSEQ multiplex PCR; TCRdb keeps only in-frame clonotypes and omits some of them. Here the sample spans around 120,000 clones, about 85% being singletons. Germline values: CDR1 GTSNPN, CDR2 SVGIG (reference sequence). The CDR3 loop spans 15 amino acids. V was shortened by 2 bases and J by 2 bases, with 15 bases between the two germline ends. The chain combines TRBV30 with TRBJ1-2; possible D gene TRBD1, 5 bases. The clonotype comes from a man between 40 and 49 years old with active or convalescent COVID-19. The sample consisted of peripheral blood. The chain's CDR3 is CAWSRESRGNYGYTF. DNA of the CDR3: TGTGCCTGGAGTAGAGAAAGTCGGGGGAACTATGGCTACACCTTC. Drawing the rest from reference TRBV30 and TRBJ1-2, the complete variable domain is SQTIHQWPATLVQPVGSPLSLECTVEGTSNPNLYWYRQAAGRGLQLLFYSVGIGQISSEVPQNLSASRPQDRQFILSSKKLLLSDSGFYLCAWSRESRGNYGYTFGSGTRLTVV.